The present T cell receptor (beta chain) was sequenced within a study of cytomegalovirus exposure and HLA in healthy donors (dated by TCRdb to the late 2010s). About the investigation overall: According to an earlier analysis of several hundred of the donors, some 180 million T cells yielded roughly 110 million unique TCR beta sequences and about 300 Gb of sequence data. Approximately 310 gigabases of sequencing data and 80 million or so unique TCR sequences were included in an early release covering 550 to 650 HLA-typed donors. Of the 300 to 400 genotyped donors, roughly 80% fell in the genetic ancestry cluster associated with self-reported Caucasian donors. The study aimed to test whether signatures of past pathogen exposure could be identified by cataloging public T cell receptors. The study used immunosequencing to profile the T cell repertoires of 666 subjects and linked those repertoires to cytomegalovirus serostatus. In addition to the first cohort of 650 to 800 subjects, a separate validation cohort of 120 different subjects was used. The study combined high-throughput TCR immunosequencing, statistical association of individual TCRs with disease status, and machine learning to predict cytomegalovirus infection status. In a later analysis, previously published TCR beta repertoires from several hundred donors were re-analyzed and high-resolution HLA genotyping was added so that TCR occurrence patterns could be studied. In the later analysis, no new phenotypic data were used to find candidate immune exposures; instead, reliance was placed on TCR beta sequences and their occurrence across donors. An earlier analysis of approximately 580 of the donors used high-throughput TCR beta sequencing to judge whether each TCR beta V gene segment behaved as functional or pseudogenic. Donor age, sex, ethnicity and CMV serostatus were compiled together with the repertoire data. A later genetic analysis used genome-wide SNP genotypes for about three fifths of the 666 donors, treating that subset as a discovery cohort. All discovery cohort repertoires had been generated using a single sequencing platform. Class I and class II HLA loci were covered by the typing at four-digit resolution. The number of donors typed differed by locus, with about 620-630 for A, B, C, DRB1 and DQB1, 522 for DQA1, over 600 for DPA1, and around 450 for DPB1. A handful of DR-DQ haplotypes were handled as single units for association and clustering because linkage in the cohort was strong. Among almost 400 genotyped donors of the cohort, an average of roughly 240,000 unique TCR beta nucleotide sequences were sequenced per donor, roughly a sixth of them non-productive. What the research found in general, with its limitations: It was suggested by the authors that the approach could potentially be generalized to other disease states and immunological phenotypes. In a later analysis, HLA-associated TCR beta chains were found to be more clonally expanded and to have lower generation probabilities than equally common non-associated chains. Only TCR beta chains were sequenced in this cohort, and the absence of alpha or paired-chain data limited detectable features. A cluster of highly shared sequence variants was judged likely to be a technical artifact of the sequencing pipeline. At a false discovery rate of 0.05, a later analysis linked 16,000 or so TCR beta sequences to specific HLA alleles. According to a later genetic analysis, donors in an Asian-associated ancestry cluster had fewer N-insertions in productive TCRs than the approximately 700-donor mean. Most CMV-associated TCR beta chains appeared to be HLA-restricted in a later analysis, and the HLA associations seemed to be driven largely by CMV exposure. The study listed 150 to 200 TCR beta chains as associated with cytomegalovirus. In a later genetic analysis, a missense DCLRE1C variant was associated with V-gene and J-gene trimming of TCR beta chains, and the association was replicated in an independent cohort. Across donors, most TCR sequences were observed very rarely, whereas some public TCRs were present in many individuals. Assigning TCR associations to individual alleles was difficult when HLA alleles, especially DR and DQ, strongly co-occurred. A further reported finding was that TCR beta sequences accurately predicted the HLA-A and HLA-B alleles for most subjects in the first cohort. A few of the identified cytomegalovirus-associated TCR beta chains were confirmed in vitro to be specific for cytomegalovirus antigens. In both the original and validation cohorts, the classifier was reported to diagnose cytomegalovirus status with high specificity and sensitivity. Linkage disequilibrium might explain the correlated functional status among segregating V segments, but an unknown experimental factor could not be ruled out. Some 16 rarely observed V segments, including chromosome 9 orphons, were excluded from the earlier analysis of about 600 of the donors because counts were too low. Some IMGT-functional V segments, including TRBV6-2 and TRBV6-3, could not be distinguished by the 87-base-pair reads and were therefore excluded. Because HLA typing was missing for some donors at each locus, association tests included only the typed subset. Several of the top co-occurrence clusters appeared to be linked to parvovirus B19, influenza, CMV and Epstein-Barr virus, according to a later analysis. In an earlier analysis of some 640 of the donors, most TCR beta V segments were observed in productive rearrangements about 87% or about 30% of the time, broadly matching IMGT annotations. In a later analysis, TCR association rates were found to vary across HLA loci, with the most associated TCRs seen for DRB1 alleles and the fewest for HLA-C alleles. Presence/absence analyses assumed roughly uniform sequencing depth across donors, an assumption that may not hold. For the cohort, immune exposure information was limited to CMV serostatus.

After removal of 2 bases from V and 2 bases from J, the junction retains 3 bases not matched to a gene. Reading the germline V gene gives CDR1 SGHTA and CDR2 FQGNSA. Its CDR3 holds 15 amino acids, cysteine through phenylalanine. Only the CDR3 part of the read is kept: 45 bases, read in frame from the first base. Libraries were prepared through the immunoSEQ multiplex PCR assay. The multiplex PCR relied on a mix of 60 forward primers for TCR Vbeta segments and 13 reverse primers for TCR Jbeta segments. A multiplex PCR assay on genomic DNA amplified the CDR3 region of rearranged TCR beta genes. The Illumina HiSeq System was used to sequence the amplified TCR beta libraries as 87-base-pair reads. Processing in the source paper ran as follows. A later analysis counted tens of millions of unique TCR beta chains across the roughly 700 repertoires, and some 11 million of these chains were shared by at least two donors. To remove PCR and sequencing errors, raw reads were error-corrected and collapsed into unique sequences using a nearest-neighbor algorithm that merged closely related sequences. CDR3 sequences were aligned to IMGT reference sequences to assign V, D and J gene segments. For a sequence to be retained, a match of at least six nucleotides was required to both a V gene segment and a J gene segment. Rearrangements were called productive when the CDR3 lacked stop codons and stayed in frame with V and J; all others were non-productive. CDR3 was defined by IMGT convention, running from the second conserved V-encoded cysteine to the conserved J-encoded phenylalanine. Sequences without an unambiguous match to a single V gene segment were excluded from the earlier analysis of about 630 of the donors. In an earlier analysis of a few hundred of the donors, V segments were called functional above 56.7% productive rearrangements and were called segregating when the between-donor standard deviation exceeded 5%. A statistical classification framework was built for diagnosing cytomegalovirus status from the catalog of TCR beta chain sequences. A later analysis assigned V and J genes by comparing TCR nucleotide sequences with IMGT/GENE-DB human TR gene sequences. In a later analysis, CDR3 sequences and most-parsimonious VDJ recombination scenarios were assigned using the TCRdist pipeline. In a later analysis, each TCR beta chain was defined by its CDR3 amino acid sequence together with its V-gene family, and reads without a unique V-gene family were excluded. A later analysis removed roughly 590 highly shared, low-generation-probability nucleotide sequences to deal with suspected cross-contamination and a sequencing artifact. In a later analysis, a clonal expansion index for each public chain was calculated from normalized within-repertoire ranks of inferred template counts. In a later analysis, generation probabilities were computed with a VDJ recombination model fitted to out-of-frame rearrangements, and the resulting probabilities were checked against IGoR. In a later analysis, hypergeometric tests were used to score TCR-TCR, TCR-HLA and TCR-CMV co-occurrence, with a repertoire-size bias correction applied to TCR pairs. In a later analysis, false discovery rates were estimated by permuting HLA or CMV assignments 20 times. A later analysis grouped co-occurring TCRs with DBSCAN, adding TCRdist sequence similarity when clustering within HLA-allele-positive subsets. For co-occurrence clustering, repertoires with fewer than 30,000 or more than 120,000 public chains were excluded, along with four to six repertoires with anomalous nucleotide sharing. TCRdb obtained this table from immuneACCESS and retained in-frame rearrangements with V and J assigned. These tables miss some clones; where compared with another copy, unresolved V genes account for less than half of the shortfall, and the remainder is unexplained. V, J and clone size reflect that table, while D and trimming were determined from the DNA. This sample's listing comprises tens of thousands of clones. The ten largest clones add up to 3.5% to 4% of the sample.

The cohort was made up of under 800 healthy bone marrow donors. All cohort members were sampled while nominally healthy, although unrecorded immune exposures were likely present. The donor tested CMV seropositive, placing the donor among the approximately 290 seropositive members of the cohort. Every donor gave a peripheral blood sample, and the peripheral blood mononuclear cells from that sample were used for TCR beta sequencing. The Qiagen DNeasy Blood Extraction Kit was used to extract genomic DNA from the blood cell samples. Notes on this clone: The target of this receptor is not known.

The sequence is built from TRBV7-2 and TRBJ1-5; 7 nucleotides in the junction match TRBD1. Sequencing was done on a sample of PBMCs. The source is a man between 18 and 29 years old in good health and CMV-seropositive. The nucleotides are TGTGCCAGCAGCTTAACTGGGACAGGCAATCAGCCCCAGCATTTT. It specifies CASSLTGTGNQPQHF.